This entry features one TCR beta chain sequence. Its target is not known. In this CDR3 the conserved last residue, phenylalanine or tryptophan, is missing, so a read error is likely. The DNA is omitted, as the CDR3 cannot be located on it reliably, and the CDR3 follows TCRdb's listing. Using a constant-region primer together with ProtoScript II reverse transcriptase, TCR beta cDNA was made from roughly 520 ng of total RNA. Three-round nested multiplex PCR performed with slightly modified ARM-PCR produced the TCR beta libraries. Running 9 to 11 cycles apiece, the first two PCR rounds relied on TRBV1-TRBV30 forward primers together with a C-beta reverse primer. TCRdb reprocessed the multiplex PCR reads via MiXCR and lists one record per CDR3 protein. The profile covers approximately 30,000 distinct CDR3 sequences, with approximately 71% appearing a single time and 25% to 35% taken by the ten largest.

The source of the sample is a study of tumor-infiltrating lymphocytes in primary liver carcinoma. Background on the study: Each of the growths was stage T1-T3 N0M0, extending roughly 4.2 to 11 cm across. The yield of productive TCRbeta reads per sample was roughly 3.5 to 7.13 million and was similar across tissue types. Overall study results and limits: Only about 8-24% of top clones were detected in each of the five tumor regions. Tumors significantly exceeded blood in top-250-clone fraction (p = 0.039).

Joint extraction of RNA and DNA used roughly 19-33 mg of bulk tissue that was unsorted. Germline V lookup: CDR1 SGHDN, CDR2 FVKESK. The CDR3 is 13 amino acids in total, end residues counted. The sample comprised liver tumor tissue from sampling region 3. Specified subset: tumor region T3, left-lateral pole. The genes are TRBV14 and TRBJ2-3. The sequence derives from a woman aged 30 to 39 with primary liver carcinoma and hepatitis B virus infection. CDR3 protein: CASSQVYVDTQYL.